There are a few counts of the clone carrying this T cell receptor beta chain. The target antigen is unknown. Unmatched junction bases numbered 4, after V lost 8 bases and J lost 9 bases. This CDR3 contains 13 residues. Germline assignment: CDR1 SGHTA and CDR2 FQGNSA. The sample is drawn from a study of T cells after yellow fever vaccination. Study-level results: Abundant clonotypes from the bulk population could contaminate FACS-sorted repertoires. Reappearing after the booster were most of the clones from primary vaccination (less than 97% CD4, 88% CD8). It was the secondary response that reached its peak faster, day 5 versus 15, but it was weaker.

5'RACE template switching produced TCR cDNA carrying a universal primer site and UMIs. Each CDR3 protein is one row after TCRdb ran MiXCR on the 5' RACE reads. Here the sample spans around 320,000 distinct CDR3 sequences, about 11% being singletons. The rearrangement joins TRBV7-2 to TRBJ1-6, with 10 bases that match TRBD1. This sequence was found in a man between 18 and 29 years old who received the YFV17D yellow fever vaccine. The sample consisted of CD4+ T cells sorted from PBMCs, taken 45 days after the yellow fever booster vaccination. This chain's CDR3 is CASVRDRGSPLHF. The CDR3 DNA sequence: TGTGCCAGCGTCCGGGACAGGGGTTCACCCCTCCACTTT. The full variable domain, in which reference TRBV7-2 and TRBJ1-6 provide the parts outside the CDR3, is GAGVSQSPSNKVTEKGKDVELRCDPISGHTALYWYRQSLGQGLEFLIYFQGNSAPDKSGLPSDRFSAERTGGSVSTLTIQRTQQEDSAVYLCASVRDRGSPLHFGNGTRLTVT.